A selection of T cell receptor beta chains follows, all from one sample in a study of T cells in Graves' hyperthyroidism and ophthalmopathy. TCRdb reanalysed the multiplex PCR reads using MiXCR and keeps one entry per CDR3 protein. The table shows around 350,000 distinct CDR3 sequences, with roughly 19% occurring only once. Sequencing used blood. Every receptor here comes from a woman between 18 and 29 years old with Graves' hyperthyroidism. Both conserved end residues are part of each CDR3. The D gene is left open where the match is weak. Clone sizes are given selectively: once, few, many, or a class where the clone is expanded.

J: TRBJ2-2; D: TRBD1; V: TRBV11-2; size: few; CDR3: CASSPQDRGRDGELFF; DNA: TGTGCCAGCAGCCCCCAAGACAGGGGGCGCGACGGGGAGCTGTTTTTT
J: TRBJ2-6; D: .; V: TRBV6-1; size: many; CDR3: CASRTGHFSGANVLTF; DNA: TGTGCCAGCAGGACGGGACATTTCTCTGGGGCCAACGTCCTGACTTTC
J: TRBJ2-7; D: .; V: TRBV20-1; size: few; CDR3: CSAGDVRFRTTLEQYF; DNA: TGCAGTGCAGGGGATGTAAGATTTCGCACCACCCTTGAGCAGTACTTC
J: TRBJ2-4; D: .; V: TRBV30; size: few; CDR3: CAWSLGSKNIQYF; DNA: TGTGCCTGGAGCCTAGGCTCTAAAAACATTCAGTACTTC
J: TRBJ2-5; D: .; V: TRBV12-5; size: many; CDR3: CASAPPGPWETQYF; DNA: TGTGCTAGTGCACCGCCGGGGCCATGGGAGACCCAGTACTTC
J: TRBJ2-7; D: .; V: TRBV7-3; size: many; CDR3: CASSLKVGSYEQYF; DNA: TGTGCCAGCAGCTTAAAGGTCGGCTCCTACGAGCAGTACTTC
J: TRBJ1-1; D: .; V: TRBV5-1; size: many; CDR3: CASSYRDKNTEAFF; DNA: TGCGCCAGCAGCTACCGGGACAAGAACACTGAAGCTTTCTTT
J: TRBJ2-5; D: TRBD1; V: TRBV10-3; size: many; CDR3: CAISGTSGTGEVTQYF; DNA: TGTGCCATCAGTGGGACCTCCGGGACAGGCGAGGTGACCCAGTACTTC
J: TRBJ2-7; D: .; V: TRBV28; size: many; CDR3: CASSLGVRVAYEQYF; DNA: TGTGCCAGCAGTTTAGGGGTTAGGGTCGCCTACGAGCAGTACTTC
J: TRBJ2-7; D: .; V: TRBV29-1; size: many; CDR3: CSVRFPITTDSYEQYF; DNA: TGCAGCGTCCGGTTCCCAATTACTACCGACAGCTACGAGCAGTACTTC
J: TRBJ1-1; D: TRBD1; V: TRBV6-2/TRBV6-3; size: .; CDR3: CASSYSGQFEAFF; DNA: TGTGCCAGCAGTTACTCGGGACAGTTTGAAGCTTTCTTT
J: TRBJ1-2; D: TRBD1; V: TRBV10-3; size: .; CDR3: CAISEAAAGGDGYTF; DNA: TGTGCCATCAGTGAGGCCGCGGCAGGGGGAGATGGCTACACCTTC
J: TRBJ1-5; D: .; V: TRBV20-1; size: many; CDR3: CSARRDRNQPQHF; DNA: TGCAGTGCTAGGAGGGATAGAAATCAGCCCCAGCATTTT
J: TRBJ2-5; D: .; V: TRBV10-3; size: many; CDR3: CAISGRGDNQETQYF; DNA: TGTGCCATCAGTGGGAGAGGTGATAACCAAGAGACCCAGTACTTC
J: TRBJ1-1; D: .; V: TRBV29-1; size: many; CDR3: CSVGYRATEAFF; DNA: TGCAGCGTTGGGTATAGGGCGACTGAAGCTTTCTTT
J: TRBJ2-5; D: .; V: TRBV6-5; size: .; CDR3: CASSYSVGTLRETQYF; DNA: TGTGCCAGCAGTTACTCGGTTGGGACTCTGAGGGAGACCCAGTACTTC
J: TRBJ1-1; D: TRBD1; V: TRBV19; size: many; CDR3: CASSIGGQTEAFF; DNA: TGTGCCAGTAGTATTGGGGGACAGACTGAAGCTTTCTTT
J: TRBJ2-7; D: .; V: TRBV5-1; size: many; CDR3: CASSLSAGAYSYEQYF; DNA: TGCGCCAGCAGCTTGAGCGCGGGGGCGTACTCCTACGAGCAGTACTTC
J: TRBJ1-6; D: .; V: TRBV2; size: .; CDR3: CASRSPTGVSSYNSPLHF; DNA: TGTGCCAGCAGATCTCCGACGGGGGTGAGCTCCTATAATTCACCCCTCCACTTT
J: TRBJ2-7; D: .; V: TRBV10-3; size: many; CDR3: CAISERGYGLVNEQYF; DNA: TGTGCCATCAGTGAAAGAGGTTACGGGCTCGTAAACGAGCAGTACTTC
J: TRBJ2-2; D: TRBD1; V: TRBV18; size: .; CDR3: CASSPPYRGVTGELFF; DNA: TGTGCCAGCTCACCCCCATACAGGGGTGTCACCGGGGAGCTGTTTTTT
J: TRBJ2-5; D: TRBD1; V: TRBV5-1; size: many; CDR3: CASTLQGADGETQYF; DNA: TGCGCCAGCACCCTACAGGGGGCGGATGGAGAGACCCAGTACTTC
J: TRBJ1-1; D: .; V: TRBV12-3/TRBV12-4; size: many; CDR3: CASSQQGWTEAFF; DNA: TGTGCCAGCAGTCAACAGGGTTGGACTGAAGCTTTCTTT
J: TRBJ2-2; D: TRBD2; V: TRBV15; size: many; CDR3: CATSLGGLLNTGELFF; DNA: TGTGCCACCAGTTTGGGGGGACTACTAAACACCGGGGAGCTGTTTTTT
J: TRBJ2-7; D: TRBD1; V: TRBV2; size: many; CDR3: CASHRDRSYEQYF; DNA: TGTGCCAGCCACCGGGACAGATCCTACGAGCAGTACTTC
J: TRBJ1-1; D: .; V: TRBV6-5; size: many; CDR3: CASSYSKQAGMNTEAFF; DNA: TGTGCCAGCAGTTACTCGAAACAGGCGGGGATGAACACTGAAGCTTTCTTT
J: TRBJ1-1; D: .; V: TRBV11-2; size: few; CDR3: CASSSPRGVAEAFF; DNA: TGTGCCAGCAGCTCCCCCAGGGGTGTCGCTGAAGCTTTCTTT
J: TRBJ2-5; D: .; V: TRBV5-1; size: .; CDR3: CASSLFRTQETQYF; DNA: TGCGCCAGCAGCTTATTCCGGACCCAAGAGACCCAGTACTTC
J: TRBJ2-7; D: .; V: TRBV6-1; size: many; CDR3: CASSGESGPSYEQYF; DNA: TGTGCCAGCAGTGGGGAGAGCGGGCCCTCCTACGAGCAGTACTTC
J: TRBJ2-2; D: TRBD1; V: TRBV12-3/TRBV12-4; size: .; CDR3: CASSLTGQGFLYSGELFF; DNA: TGTGCCAGCAGTTTGACGGGACAGGGTTTTCTTTACTCCGGGGAGCTGTTTTTT
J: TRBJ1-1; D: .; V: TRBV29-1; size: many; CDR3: CSARGALEAFF; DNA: TGCAGCGCCCGAGGGGCACTAGAAGCTTTCTTT
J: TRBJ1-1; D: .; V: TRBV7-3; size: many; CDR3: CASSLSVNTEAFF; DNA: TGTGCCAGCAGCTTATCCGTGAACACTGAAGCTTTCTTT
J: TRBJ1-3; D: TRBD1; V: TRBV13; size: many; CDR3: CASTTGVGNTIYF; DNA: TGTGCCAGCACTACAGGGGTAGGAAACACCATATATTTT
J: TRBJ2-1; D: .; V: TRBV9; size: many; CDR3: CASTIDPSYNEQFF; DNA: TGTGCCAGCACCATTGATCCGTCCTACAATGAGCAGTTCTTC
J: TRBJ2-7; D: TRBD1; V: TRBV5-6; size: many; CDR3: CASYGTDYEQYF; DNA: TGTGCCAGCTATGGGACAGACTACGAGCAGTACTTC